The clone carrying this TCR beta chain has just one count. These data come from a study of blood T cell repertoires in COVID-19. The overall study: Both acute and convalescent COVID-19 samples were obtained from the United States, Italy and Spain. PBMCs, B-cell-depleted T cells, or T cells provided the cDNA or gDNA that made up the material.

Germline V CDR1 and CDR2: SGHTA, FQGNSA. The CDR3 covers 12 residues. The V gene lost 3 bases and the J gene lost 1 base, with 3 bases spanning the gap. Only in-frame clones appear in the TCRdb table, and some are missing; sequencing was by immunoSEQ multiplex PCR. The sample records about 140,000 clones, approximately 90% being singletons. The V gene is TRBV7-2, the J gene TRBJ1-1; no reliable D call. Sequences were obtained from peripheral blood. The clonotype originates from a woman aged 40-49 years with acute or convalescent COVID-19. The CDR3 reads CASSFGNTEAFF. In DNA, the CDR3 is TGTGCCAGCAGCTTCGGGAACACTGAAGCTTTCTTT. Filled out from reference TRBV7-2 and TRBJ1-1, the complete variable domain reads GAGVSQSPSNKVTEKGKDVELRCDPISGHTALYWYRQSLGQGLEFLIYFQGNSAPDKSGLPSDRFSAERTGGSVSTLTIQRTQQEDSAVYLCASSFGNTEAFFGQGTRLTVV.